Given below is one T cell receptor beta chain in context. The data stem from a study of blood T cell repertoires in COVID-19. The CDR3 is 16 amino acids. Germline CDR1 is SGHTA and CDR2 is FQGTGA. Trimming removed 5 bases from V and 2 bases from J, with 15 bases in between. Repertoires were generated with immunoSEQ multiplex PCR, while TCRdb's copy carries only in-frame clones and drops some. The repertoire holds 250,000 or so clones, 85% to 90% seen once, with 5.5% to 8% in the top ten. The sequenced material came from peripheral blood. The TCR originated in a man aged 55-75 years with acute or convalescent COVID-19. This chain joins TRBV7-3 and TRBJ2-2, with D possibly being TRBD2 (5 bases). In DNA, the CDR3 is TGTGCCAGCAGCCCCTCCCGGGGTGCTAACACCGGGGAGCTGTTTTTT. Its translation: CASSPSRGANTGELFF.